The 6 T cell receptor beta chains in this list originate from one sample, sequenced in a study of molecular identifiers for immune sequencing clone quantification. TCRdb processed the PCR reads anew with MiXCR; each CDR3 protein has one entry. Here the sample spans about 40,000 distinct CDR3 sequences, about a fifth being singletons. The sequencing sample was made of naive CD8+ T cells from blood, with Jurkat cell RNA spiked in. Noted subset: FACS-sorted CD8+CD4-CCR7+CD45RA+ naive T cells. All receptors come from a human donor in good health. Some libraries in this study had Jurkat cell RNA spiked in.

The chain employs TRBV27 and TRBJ2-1; 10 bases are a match to TRBD1. The germline gives CDR1 MNHEY, CDR2 SMNVEV (reference sequence). The CDR3 covers 19 residues. With 3 bases clipped from V and 1 base from J, the junction kept 12 bases outside the gene matches. The CDR3 sequence is CASSFLRDRGGNSYNEQFF. As DNA, the CDR3 is TGTGCCAGCAGTTTCCTCCGGGACAGGGGCGGGAATTCCTACAATGAGCAGTTCTTC.

This clonotype was detected ten times or more. This chain uses TRBV29-1 with TRBJ2-2; D not resolved. V was cut by 8 bases and J by 5 bases, with 12 bases left in between. The CDR3 is made up of 12 amino acids. In germline, CDR1 is SQVTM, CDR2 ANQGSEA. CDR3: CSCVRATGELFF. The CDR3 region has the DNA TGCAGCTGTGTAAGGGCGACCGGGGAGCTGTTTTTT.

In its sample, this clonotype was seen many times. CDR3 loop: CASSPRQPLAYEQYF. DNA for the CDR3: TGTGCCAGCAGCCCCCGACAGCCTCTCGCCTACGAGCAGTACTTC. The chain uses TRBV4-2 and TRBJ2-7, with D possibly being TRBD1 (5 bases). CDR1 and CDR2 (germline): LGHNA, YNFKEQ. The CDR3 loop spans 15 amino acids. Deletions cut 4 bases from V and 2 bases from J, with 15 bases between.

A note on this clonotype: Being one base from a much bigger clone, this may be a read error. V is TRBV9 and J is TRBJ1-6; perhaps TRBD1 as D (6 bases). This CDR3 region has 15 residues. CDR1 and CDR2 from the germline V gene are SGDLS and YYNGEE. CDR3 coding DNA: TGTGCCAGCAGCGTCTCGGGGGGGGACAATTCACTCCTCCACTTT. Translated, it gives CASSVSGGDNSLLHF.

This clonotype was recorded many times. The chain links TRBV29-1 to TRBJ2-1; TRBD2 aligns across 11 bases. The CDR3 loop spans 15 amino acids. V lost 7 bases and J lost 5; bases outside the gene matches: 10. The V gene's germline CDR1 is SQVTM and CDR2 ANQGSEA. The CDR3 DNA reads TGCAGCGCCGAGGGCACTAGCGGGGGAAACAATGAGCAGTTCTTC. Amino acid sequence: CSAEGTSGGNNEQFF.

This clonotype was seen only a few times. J is TRBJ2-7 and V is TRBV7-9, with 7 bases aligning to TRBD1. Germline CDR1 is SEHNR and CDR2 is FQNEAQ (reference sequence). The trim removed 5 bases at V and 3 bases at J, leaving 7 bases unmatched. This CDR3 region has 14 residues. CDR3 region: CASSNPGQSYEQYF. DNA of the CDR3: TGTGCCAGCAGCAACCCGGGACAGAGCTACGAGCAGTACTTC.